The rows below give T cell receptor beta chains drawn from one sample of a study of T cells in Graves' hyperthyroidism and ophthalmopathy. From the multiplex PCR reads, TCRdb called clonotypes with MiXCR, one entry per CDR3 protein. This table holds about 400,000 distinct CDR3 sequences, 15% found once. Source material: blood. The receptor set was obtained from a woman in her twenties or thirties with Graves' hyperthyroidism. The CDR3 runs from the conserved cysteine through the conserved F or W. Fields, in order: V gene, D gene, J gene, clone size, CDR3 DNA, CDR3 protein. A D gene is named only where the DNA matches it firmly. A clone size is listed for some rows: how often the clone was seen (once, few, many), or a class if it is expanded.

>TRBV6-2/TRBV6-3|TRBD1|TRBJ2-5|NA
TGTGCCAGCAAGGGGGCACCCACGGGGACCCAGTACTTC
CASKGAPTGTQYF
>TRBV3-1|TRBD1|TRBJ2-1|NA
TGTGCCAGCAGCCGAGGCACAGGGGGACCGAATGAGCAGTTCTTC
CASSRGTGGPNEQFF
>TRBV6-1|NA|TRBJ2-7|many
TGTGCCAGCAGTGAACCCCAGGGAAGTATCTACGAGCAGTACTTC
CASSEPQGSIYEQYF
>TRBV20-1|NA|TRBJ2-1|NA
TGCAGTGCTAGTCCGATACCCTACAATGAGCAGTTCTTC
CSASPIPYNEQFF
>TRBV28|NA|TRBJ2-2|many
TGTGCCAGCAGTTCCTTAGGCGGGGAGCTGTTTTTT
CASSSLGGELFF
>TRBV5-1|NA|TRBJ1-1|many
TGCGCCAGCAGCCTCGACAGCGTACTGAACACTGAAGCTTTCTTT
CASSLDSVLNTEAFF
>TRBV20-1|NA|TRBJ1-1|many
TGCAGTGCTAGTCCCCGGGGCACTGAAGCTTTCTTT
CSASPRGTEAFF
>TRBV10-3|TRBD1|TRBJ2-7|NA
TGTGCCATCAGGGACTCCGGGACAGGGGGGGACGAGCAGTACTTC
CAIRDSGTGGDEQYF
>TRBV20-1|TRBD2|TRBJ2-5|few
TGCAGTGCTAGAGATGGGCTAGCGGGGTACCAAGAGACCCAGTACTTC
CSARDGLAGYQETQYF
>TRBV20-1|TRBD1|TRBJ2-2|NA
TGCAGTGCTAGTAACCTACAGGGGGCGGTGGGGACCGGGGAGCTGTTTTTT
CSASNLQGAVGTGELFF
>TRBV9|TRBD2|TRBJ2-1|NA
TGTGCCAGCAGCGGGACTAGCGGGAAACGCCACAATGAGCAGTTCTTC
CASSGTSGKRHNEQFF
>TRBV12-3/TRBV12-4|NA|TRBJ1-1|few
TGTGCCAGCAGTTCCCATGTTCAGGGCACTGAAGCTTTCTTT
CASSSHVQGTEAFF
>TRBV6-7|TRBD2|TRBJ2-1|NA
TGTGCCAGCAGTTACTGCGAGCGGGATAAGTGGAATGAGCAGTTCTTC
CASSYCERDKWNEQFF
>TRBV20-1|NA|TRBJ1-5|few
TGCAGTGCAAGAACGGGGGCAGGTCAGCCCCAGCATTTT
CSARTGAGQPQHF
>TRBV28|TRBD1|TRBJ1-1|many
TGTGCCAGCAGTTACAGGGGGCGGACTGAAGCTTTCTTT
CASSYRGRTEAFF
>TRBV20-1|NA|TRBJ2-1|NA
TGCAGTGCTCGAGGGGGGAACAATGAGCAGTTCTTC
CSARGGNNEQFF